The next 28 T cell receptor beta chains were all read from a single sample in a study of T-cell memory formation after mild COVID-19. TCRdb independently ran MiXCR on the 5' RACE reads; one entry per CDR3 protein. The sample holds 200,000 to 300,000 distinct CDR3 sequences, roughly 17% seen once. Sample: PBMCs or a T cell subset sorted from them (not recorded which). These receptors all come from a man in his late teens or twenties who had mild COVID-19 (a few samples of this study predate the infection). Cell type and time point are not known.

This clonotype was counted a few times. V and J are TRBV20-1 and TRBJ1-3; D might be TRBD1 (6 bases). The ends were cut back, 6 bases at V and 2 bases at J, with 14 bases in the middle. Germline CDR1 is DFQATT and CDR2 is SNEGSKA (reference sequence). The CDR3 runs 14 residues. This CDR3 reads CSARPGGPGNTIYF. The CDR3 DNA reads as TGCAGTGCCCGGCCGGGGGGGCCTGGAAACACCATATATTTT.

This clonotype showed up just a few times. The chain couples TRBV28 to TRBJ1-1; 8 nucleotides match TRBD1. Germline V gene lookup returns CDR1 MDHEN and CDR2 SYDVKM. V was pared by 5 bases and J by 8 bases, with 13 bases of the junction left unmatched. The CDR3 loop spans 15 amino acids. The CDR3 sequence is CASSPTLDRGLEAFF. CDR3 nucleotides: TGTGCCAGCAGTCCAACCCTCGACAGGGGCCTCGAAGCTTTCTTT.

Written as DNA, the CDR3 is TGTGCCAGCTCACCAATGGCAGTAGTAGAGACCCAGTACTTC. Translation gives CASSPMAVVETQYF. The V call is TRBV18, the J call TRBJ2-5; no reliable D call. In germline, CDR1 is KGHSH, CDR2 LQKENI. V was cut by 2 bases and J by 4 bases, with 11 bases left in between. The CDR3 covers 14 residues.

The CDR3 protein is CASSPEFTGELFF. In nucleotides, the CDR3 is TGTGCCAGCAGTCCAGAGTTCACCGGGGAGCTGTTTTTT. This chain links TRBV6-2 or TRBV6-3 with TRBJ2-2; D is unclear. V lost 5 bases and J lost 4, with 8 bases in between. The germline CDR1 and CDR2 sequences are MNHEY and SVGEGT. The CDR3 loop spans 13 amino acids.

This clonotype was seen only a few times. The chain carries TRBV29-1 and TRBJ1-1; possibly TRBD1 for D (5 bases). Germline CDR1 SQVTM, CDR2 ANQGSEA. Trimming pared 7 bases from V and 0 bases from J, leaving 12 bases between. This CDR3 has 13 residues. CDR3 sequence reads: CSAEEQVNTEAFF. The CDR3 coding sequence is TGCAGCGCCGAGGAACAGGTGAACACTGAAGCTTTCTTT.

The chain uses TRBV12-3 or TRBV12-4 and TRBJ1-3; the D is unclear. The CDR3 consists of 15 residues. V lost 6 bases, J lost 0 bases, and 12 bases lay in between. The CDR3 bases are TGTGCCAGCAGCCACGGACGGTCCTCTGGAAACACCATATATTTT. This sequence encodes CASSHGRSSGNTIYF.

The rearrangement links TRBV6-2 or TRBV6-3 to TRBJ2-3; D uncertain. Per germline, CDR1 MNHEY and CDR2 SVGEGT. The CDR3 extends over 14 amino acids. Trimming cost V 6 bases and J 3 bases, with 13 bases left between them. The CDR3 DNA follows: TGTGCCAGCAGGGCCGCCGGCCGAACAGATACGCAGTATTTT. It specifies CASRAAGRTDTQYF.

The chain is built from TRBV12-3 or TRBV12-4 and TRBJ2-3, with a possible D match to TRBD2 (6 bases). CDR3 length: 18 residues. The ends were cut back, 4 bases at V and 1 base at J, with 21 bases in the middle. CDR3 coding DNA: TGTGCCAGCAGTTCAGTCCGGGGGTCGGCTTGGGGCACAGATACGCAGTATTTT. Its translation: CASSSVRGSAWGTDTQYF.

This chain links TRBV20-1 with TRBJ1-2; D unclear. Trimming cost V 4 bases and J 12 bases, with 15 bases left between them. The CDR3 sequence is 11 residues long. Germline CDR1 is DFQATT and CDR2 is SNEGSKA (reference sequence). For the CDR3, the DNA is TGCAGTGCTATCAGGTGGGAGCGACACACCTTC. Encoded protein: CSAIRWERHTF.

The rearrangement joins TRBV28 to TRBJ2-5; tentative D call: TRBD1 (6 bases). The CDR3 runs 13 residues. V lost 6 bases and J 5 bases, leaving 13 bases between the germline ends. CDR1 is MDHEN, CDR2 SYDVKM, per germline. CDR3 sequence reads: CASRSRGRETQYF. DNA for the CDR3: TGTGCCAGCAGGAGCAGGGGACGTGAGACCCAGTACTTC.

In DNA, the CDR3 is TGTGCCAGCAGCCATCCCGCCGGGACTGAAGGAAACACCATATATTTT. Amino acids: CASSHPAGTEGNTIYF. This sequence joins TRBV12-3 or TRBV12-4 and TRBJ1-3, with a weak D call TRBD1 (5 bases). V gave up 6 bases and J gave up 4 bases, with 19 bases separating them. This CDR3 region has 16 residues.

This clonotype showed up many times. The chain has TRBV7-9 and TRBJ2-7; the D call may be TRBD1 or TRBD2 (5 bases each). The CDR3 sequence is 15 residues long. Trimming removed 1 base from V and 6 bases from J, with 16 bases in between. Germline V lookup: CDR1 SEHNR, CDR2 FQNEAQ (reference sequence). As DNA, the CDR3 is TGTGCCAGCAGCTTAGTTAGGGGCCCACTAGGCGAGCAGTACGTC. It specifies CASSLVRGPLGEQYV.

This clonotype has just a few counts. V is TRBV5-6 and J is TRBJ1-1; D gene unclear. Germline CDR1 reads SGHDT; CDR2 reads YYEEEE. The V end lost 4 bases, the J end lost 8 bases, and 12 bases lay between the germline ends. This CDR3 spans 12 amino acids. The DNA for the CDR3 is TGTGCCAGCAGCAGCGGACTATTAGAAGCTTTCTTT. Protein: CASSSGLLEAFF.

This clonotype was picked up one time. The V call is TRBV28, the J call TRBJ2-3; 10 bases map to TRBD2. The germline CDR1 and CDR2 sequences are MDHEN and SYDVKM. The trim removed 2 bases at V and 5 bases at J, leaving 4 bases unmatched. The length of the CDR3 is 15 residues. The CDR3 nucleotides read TGTGCCAGCAGTTTACCCCTAGCGGGGGTAGATACGCAGTATTTT. This codes for CASSLPLAGVDTQYF.

This clonotype was seen many times. The chain employs TRBV7-9 and TRBJ1-2; TRBD1 matches at 7 bases. This CDR3 has 14 amino acids. CDR1 is SEHNR and CDR2 is FQNEAQ in the germline V gene (reference sequence). Trimming cost V 5 bases and J 5 bases; bases outside gene matches: 8. The CDR3 nucleotides read TGTGCCAGCAGCCCGTGGACAGGATCTTATGGCTACACCTTC. This codes for CASSPWTGSYGYTF.

This clonotype has a handful of counts. The rearrangement joins TRBV15 to TRBJ2-4; D is unclear. Germline loops: CDR1 LNHNV, CDR2 YYDKDF (reference sequence). The CDR3 has 13 residues. Deletions cut 6 bases from V and 12 bases from J, with 18 bases between. For the CDR3, the DNA is TGTGCCACCAGGGACCCTGAAGTAAACGGTCAGTACTTC. This gives the protein CATRDPEVNGQYF. Supplemented by reference TRBV15 and TRBJ2-4, the full variable domain reads DAMVIQNPRYQVTQFGKPVTLSCSQTLNHNVMYWYQQKSSQAPKLLFHYYDKDFNNEADTPDNFQSRRPNTSFCFLDIRSPGLGDTAMYLCATRDPEVNGQYFGAGTRLSVL.

This clonotype has just a few counts. The chain couples TRBV20-1 to TRBJ1-5, with 7 bases aligning to TRBD1. The CDR3 extends over 14 amino acids. Unmatched junction bases numbered 7, after V lost 3 bases and J lost 5 bases. Germline V CDR1 and CDR2: DFQATT, SNEGSKA (reference sequence). In nucleotides, the CDR3 is TGCAGTGCTAGTCTGGGGCAGGGGGATCAGCCCCAGCATTTT. Its translation is CSASLGQGDQPQHF.

The V call is TRBV5-1, the J call TRBJ2-3; D uncertain. This CDR3 has 14 residues. The V gene's germline CDR1 is SGHRS and CDR2 YFSETQ. V lost 4 bases, J lost 1 base, and 10 bases lay in between. This CDR3 reads CASSSGEGTDTQYF. The DNA for the CDR3 is TGCGCCAGCAGCAGTGGGGAAGGCACAGATACGCAGTATTTT.

The rearrangement joins TRBV24-1 to TRBJ2-3, with D perhaps given as TRBD1 or TRBD2 (6 bases each). CDR3 length: 17 amino acids. Deletions cut 3 bases from V and 5 bases from J, with 20 bases between. CDR1 and CDR2 from the germline V gene are KGHDR and SFDVKD. As DNA, the CDR3 is TGTGCCACCAGTGATAACCTCCGGGGGCTATCAGGAGATACGCAGTATTTT. Translated, it gives CATSDNLRGLSGDTQYF.

The V gene is TRBV12-3 or TRBV12-4, the J gene TRBJ2-1; D remains ambiguous. The ends were cut back, 3 bases at V and 5 bases at J, with 2 bases in the middle. The CDR3 is 11 amino acids. DNA for the CDR3: TGTGCCAGCAGTTTCCACAATGAGCAGTTCTTC. Amino acid sequence: CASSFHNEQFF.

This clonotype was seen at least ten times. The J gene is TRBJ2-3, the V gene TRBV5-5; 9 nucleotides align to TRBD2. V lost 0 bases to trimming and J lost 4 bases; unmatched junction nucleotides: 3. The length of the CDR3 is 15 residues. Per germline, CDR1 SGHKS and CDR2 YYEKEE (reference sequence). The CDR3 sequence is CASSLVSGGADTQYF. DNA of the CDR3: TGTGCCAGCAGCTTGGTTAGCGGGGGAGCAGATACGCAGTATTTT. Based on the CDR3 plus reference TRBV5-5 and TRBJ2-3, the full variable domain is DAGVTQSPTHLIKTRGQQVTLRCSPISGHKSVSWYQQVLGQGPQFIFQYYEKEERGRGNFPDRFSARQFPNYSSELNVNALLLGDSALYLCASSLVSGGADTQYFGPGTRLTVL.

The chain combines TRBV7-3 with TRBJ2-3; weak D call: TRBD1 (6 bases). V was trimmed by 6 bases and J by 1 base, leaving 14 bases between them. This CDR3 comprises 15 residues. Per germline, CDR1 SGHTA and CDR2 FQGTGA. This CDR3 reads CASSQDSPGTDTQYF. The CDR3 DNA sequence: TGTGCCAGCAGTCAGGACAGTCCGGGCACAGATACGCAGTATTTT.

The chain is built from TRBV7-8 and TRBJ1-4; no clear D. Germline values: CDR1 SGHVS, CDR2 FQNEAQ. The CDR3 has 16 amino acids. The germline V and J ends were trimmed by 5 bases and 0 bases, with 13 bases remaining between them. As DNA, the CDR3 is TGTGCCAGCAGCCAGCGCCGTATTGCAACTAATGAAAAACTGTTTTTT. This translates into CASSQRRIATNEKLFF.

The chain is built from TRBV20-1 and TRBJ1-5, with D uncertain. V was pared by 2 bases and J by 0 bases, with 2 bases between. Germline CDR1 and CDR2: DFQATT and SNEGSKA (reference sequence). This CDR3 contains 12 residues. CDR3 protein: CSARFSNQPQHF. In nucleotides, the CDR3 is TGCAGTGCTAGATTTAGCAATCAGCCCCAGCATTTT.

This clonotype was counted only a few times. The chain uses TRBV7-2 and TRBJ1-6, with 8 bases that match TRBD1. The J segment lost 8 bases and the V segment lost 8 bases, leaving 8 bases of the junction unmatched. Germline V gives CDR1 SGHTA, CDR2 FQGNSA. The CDR3 is 14 amino acids. CDR3 nucleotides: TGTGCCAGCGCTCGTGACAGGGGCGATTCACCCCTCCACTTT. It yields the protein CASARDRGDSPLHF.

There are a few counts of this clonotype. This chain links TRBV19 with TRBJ1-1, with D perhaps matching TRBD1 (5 bases). This CDR3 spans 13 amino acids. Trimming left V 7 bases short and J 2 bases short, with 11 bases between. The germline gives CDR1 LNHDA, CDR2 SQIVND (reference sequence). CDR3 coding DNA: TGTGCCAGTACACTGAGGGGCAACACTGAAGCTTTCTTT. Amino acids: CASTLRGNTEAFF.

The chain recombines TRBV12-3 or TRBV12-4 with TRBJ1-5; 8 bases fit TRBD1. V lost 7 bases, J lost 8 bases, and 10 bases stayed unmatched. This CDR3 comprises 14 residues. The DNA of the CDR3 is TGTGCCAGCACTAGAGGGACAGGTTTGAAGCCCCAGCATTTT. This translates into CASTRGTGLKPQHF.

The table lists this clonotype with a few counts. V and J are TRBV18 and TRBJ2-1; tentatively, D is TRBD1 or TRBD2 (5 bases each). The CDR3 consists of 13 residues. Trimming cost V 2 bases and J 8 bases, with 10 bases left between them. From germline, CDR1 is KGHSH and CDR2 LQKENI. CDR3 loop: CASSPRGTDEQFF. CDR3 nucleotides: TGTGCCAGCTCACCAAGAGGGACGGATGAGCAGTTCTTC.